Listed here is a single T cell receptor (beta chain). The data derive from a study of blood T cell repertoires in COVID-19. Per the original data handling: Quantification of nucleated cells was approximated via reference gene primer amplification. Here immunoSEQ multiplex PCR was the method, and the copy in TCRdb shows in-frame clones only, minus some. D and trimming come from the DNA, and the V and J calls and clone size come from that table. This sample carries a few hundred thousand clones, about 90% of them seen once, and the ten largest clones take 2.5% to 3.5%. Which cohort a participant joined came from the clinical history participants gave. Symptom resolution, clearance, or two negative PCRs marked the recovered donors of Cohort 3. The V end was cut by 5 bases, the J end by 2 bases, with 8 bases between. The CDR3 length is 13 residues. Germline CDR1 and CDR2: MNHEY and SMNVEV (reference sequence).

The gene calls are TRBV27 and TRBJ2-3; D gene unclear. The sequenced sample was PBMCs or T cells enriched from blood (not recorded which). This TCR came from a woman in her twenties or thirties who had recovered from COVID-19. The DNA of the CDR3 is TGTGCCAGCAGTACAATAAACACAGATACGCAGTATTTT. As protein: CASSTINTDTQYF.